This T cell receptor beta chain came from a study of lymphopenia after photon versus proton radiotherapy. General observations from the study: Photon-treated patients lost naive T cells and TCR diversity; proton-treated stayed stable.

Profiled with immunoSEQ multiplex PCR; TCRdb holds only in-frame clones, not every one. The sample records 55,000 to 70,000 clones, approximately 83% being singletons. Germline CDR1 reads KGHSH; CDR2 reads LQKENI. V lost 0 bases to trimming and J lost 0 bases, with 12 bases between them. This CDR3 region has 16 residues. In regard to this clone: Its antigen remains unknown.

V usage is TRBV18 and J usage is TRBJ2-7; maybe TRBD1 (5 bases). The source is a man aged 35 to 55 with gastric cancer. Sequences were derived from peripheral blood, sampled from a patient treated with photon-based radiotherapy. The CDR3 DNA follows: TGTGCCAGCTCACCACCGAGCAGGGCGCTCTCCTACGAGCAGTACTTC. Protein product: CASSPPSRALSYEQYF.